This T cell receptor (beta chain) was observed in a study of T-cell reconstitution after alpha-beta-depleted transplantation in children. Findings of the study overall: Some patients owed their high day-60 TCRbeta diversity to surviving recipient T cells and thymic progenitors.

The CDR3 has 14 amino acids. V dropped 4 bases and J dropped 0 bases, with 11 bases sitting between them. Germline V gene lookup returns CDR1 SGHRS and CDR2 YFSETQ. Preparation of the TCRbeta library used unique molecular identifiers. Each CDR3 protein gets one entry after TCRdb re-called the PCR reads with MiXCR. This table holds 750,000 to 950,000 distinct CDR3 sequences, roughly 16% found once. The table lists this clonotype with many counts. No antigen is known for it. The specimen comprised PBMCs, mostly from graft donor cells, sampled 360 days after TCRalphabeta/CD19-depleted stem cell transplant. The receptor's source is a male patient aged 10 to 17 who had a stem cell transplant for acute lymphoblastic leukemia, so the T cells may come from the graft donor. The chain links TRBV5-1 to TRBJ2-7; D might be TRBD2 (5 bases). CDR3 sequence reads: CASSPRVPSYEQYF. Here the CDR3 DNA reads TGCGCCAGCAGCCCGAGGGTTCCCTCCTACGAGCAGTACTTC.